Listed below are T cell receptor beta chains from one sample, sequenced in a study of shared clonotypes between healthy human individuals. The repertoire was sequenced with immunoSEQ multiplex PCR; TCRdb's copy has only in-frame clones and lacks some. The data contain about 2,200,000 clones, 90% to 95% of them singletons. The material sequenced was naive CD8+ T cells from PBMCs. The receptors were sampled from a man aged 18 to 35 in good health. Some clones in this sample may be carry-over from other donors' samples. CDR3s include the opening cysteine and the closing phenylalanine or tryptophan. A D gene is named only where the DNA matches it firmly. For some rows the clone size is stated as once, few or many, or as a class when expanded; others skip it.

j_gene	v_gene	abundance	d_gene	CDR3aa	CDR3nt
TRBJ2-7	TRBV7-9	NA	TRBD1	CASSPSMTGSYEQYF	TGTGCCAGCAGCCCTTCCATGACAGGGAGCTACGAGCAGTACTTC
TRBJ1-1	TRBV27	NA	NA	CASSFWENTEAFF	TGTGCCAGCAGTTTTTGGGAGAACACTGAAGCTTTCTTT
TRBJ1-5	TRBV27	few	NA	CASSLFGAQPQHF	TGTGCCAGCAGTTTATTCGGGGCTCAGCCCCAGCATTTT
TRBJ2-3	TRBV11-2	NA	NA	CASSLGQGVDTQYF	TGTGCCAGCAGCTTGGGGCAGGGCGTAGATACGCAGTATTTT
TRBJ1-1	TRBV19	NA	TRBD1	CASSILWGQGMSTEAFF	TGTGCCAGTAGTATATTGTGGGGACAGGGGATGAGCACTGAAGCTTTCTTT
TRBJ2-7	TRBV19	NA	TRBD1	CASSGTGRREQYF	TGTGCCAGTAGTGGGACAGGGCGGAGGGAGCAGTACTTC
TRBJ2-1	TRBV7-2	NA	NA	CASSLLDLTYNEQFF	TGTGCCAGCAGCCTACTAGACTTGACTTACAATGAGCAGTTCTTC
TRBJ1-2	TRBV7-9	NA	NA	CASSLATGTYGYTF	TGTGCCAGCAGCTTGGCTACAGGGACCTATGGCTACACCTTC
TRBJ2-3	TRBV2	NA	TRBD1	CASSLTGTGSTDTQYF	TGTGCCAGCAGTCTGACCGGGACAGGGAGCACAGATACGCAGTATTTT
TRBJ2-1	TRBV10-3	NA	TRBD2	CAISGTSGINNEQFF	TGTGCCATCAGTGGGACTAGCGGGATTAACAATGAGCAGTTCTTC
TRBJ1-5	TRBV27	NA	NA	CASSLAGHQPQHF	TGTGCCAGCAGTTTAGCCGGGCATCAGCCCCAGCATTTT
TRBJ2-3	TRBV28	NA	NA	CASSFGTGTDTQYF	TGTGCCAGCAGTTTCGGAACCGGCACAGATACGCAGTATTTT
TRBJ2-2	TRBV4-1	NA	TRBD2	CASSRGLAGGGTGELFF	TGCGCCAGCAGCCGGGGACTAGCGGGAGGGGGCACCGGGGAGCTGTTTTTT
TRBJ2-2	TRBV29-1	once	NA	CSVRTPNTGELFF	TGCAGCGTTCGGACGCCGAACACCGGGGAGCTGTTTTTT
TRBJ2-7	TRBV27	NA	NA	CASSPRDPRYEQYF	TGTGCCAGCAGTCCCCGGGACCCGAGGTACGAGCAGTACTTC
TRBJ2-1	TRBV29-1	NA	NA	CSVEGPSYNEQFF	TGCAGCGTAGAAGGTCCCTCCTACAATGAGCAGTTCTTC
TRBJ2-2	TRBV6-5	once	NA	CASSYNRVNTGELFF	TGTGCCAGCAGTTACAATAGGGTGAACACCGGGGAGCTGTTTTTT
TRBJ2-1	TRBV9	NA	TRBD1	CASSPGQGYNEQFF	TGTGCCAGCAGCCCCGGACAGGGTTATAATGAGCAGTTCTTC
TRBJ1-2	TRBV4-3	NA	TRBD1	CASSTDLRPQGADGYTF	TGCGCCAGCAGCACTGACCTTAGACCACAGGGGGCCGATGGCTACACCTTC
TRBJ2-5	TRBV2	NA	NA	CASREDTRVSQETQYF	TGTGCCAGCAGGGAAGATACCAGGGTTTCCCAAGAGACCCAGTACTTC
TRBJ2-7	TRBV5-8	NA	TRBD1	CASSLGTGLIYEQYF	TGTGCCAGCAGCTTAGGGACAGGACTAATCTACGAGCAGTACTTC
TRBJ2-7	TRBV10-3	NA	TRBD1	CAIAVTGVDEQYF	TGTGCCATCGCTGTTACAGGGGTAGACGAGCAGTACTTC
TRBJ2-7	TRBV4-1	NA	NA	CASSQGGLSYEQYF	TGCGCCAGCAGCCAAGGAGGGCTCTCCTACGAGCAGTACTTC
TRBJ2-2	TRBV4-3	NA	NA	CASSQGNVVGELFF	TGCGCCAGCAGCCAGGGTAATGTGGTCGGGGAGCTGTTTTTT
TRBJ2-2	TRBV29-1	NA	NA	CSVGTQTPGELFF	TGCAGCGTAGGTACCCAAACCCCCGGGGAGCTGTTTTTT
TRBJ2-5	TRBV9	NA	TRBD1	CASTPGTGGGETQYF	TGTGCCAGCACCCCCGGGACAGGGGGTGGAGAGACCCAGTACTTC
TRBJ1-5	TRBV28	NA	NA	CASSPGTLNQPQHF	TGTGCCAGCAGTCCCGGGACACTGAATCAGCCCCAGCATTTT
TRBJ2-1	TRBV28	NA	NA	CASSPGWNEQFF	TGTGCCAGCAGTCCCGGCTGGAATGAGCAGTTCTTC
TRBJ2-3	TRBV27	NA	TRBD2	CASSLLPLAGDTDTQYF	TGTGCCAGCAGTTTACTCCCACTAGCGGGAGACACAGATACGCAGTATTTT
TRBJ1-3	TRBV11-2	NA	NA	CASSSHKTSGNTIYF	TGTGCCAGCAGCTCACACAAGACCTCTGGAAACACCATATATTTT